This TCR beta chain came from a study of beta chain features in type 1 diabetes (dated by TCRdb to the late 2010s). Background on the whole study: Mean age, gender distribution, total cell number and subset yield were not different between patients and healthy donors. Across all samples, roughly 110,000,000 sorted cells were examined, and cell number per subset correlated strongly with RNA yield. The study compared the TCRB repertoires of sorted circulating CD4+ T cell subsets in recently diagnosed type 1 diabetes patients with those in matched healthy donors. Regulatory and stem cell-like memory subsets were isolated from only 8 patients and roughly eight healthy donors, whereas naive and central memory subsets came from all 28 donors. The research as a whole found: Shorter templates might be favored by PCR, yet because patient and control samples were amplified and corrected together, any such skew would affect both groups equally. Because cDNA rather than genomic DNA was sequenced, highly expressing activated cells could have been over-represented, although no difference in activation and CD3 levels was found between groups. Type 1 diabetes patients showed a moderate but significant shortening of TCRB CDR3 length in all four CD4+ subsets. At VDJ recombination sites, patients with type 1 diabetes made fewer insertions and deleted more nucleotides, a pattern implying thymic rearrangement abnormalities. Because small numbers of individuals were included in the HLA sub-analyses, any influence of HLA type on TCRB rearrangement was left unresolved. Naive, central memory and regulatory TCRB repertoires appeared to be more similar among patients than among healthy donors.

The entire isolated RNA was reverse transcribed using the High Capacity cDNA Reverse Transcription Kit, and thus expressed TCRB transcripts were sequenced. Deep immunoSEQ sequencing was applied to naive, central memory and regulatory T cell samples, giving an average of about 3.7 million total reads per sample. After sorted cells were lysed in RLT buffer, RNA was extracted with DNase-treated RNeasy Micro or Mini kits, with the choice depending on cell number. To prevent cross-contamination, every cell subset was processed on its own, while patient and healthy donor samples were processed together. Using the immunoSEQ multiplex PCR, TCRB sequences were amplified from cDNA into 87-bp fragments spanning the CDR3 region. Sequencing of the amplicons was done on the Illumina HiSeq platform. As for how the authors treated the data: PCR bias was computationally corrected using synthetic template baselines, reads within Hamming distance 2 were collapsed, and singletons that could not be merged were discarded. Reads were aligned against IMGT to assign V, D and J genes, CDR3 length and insertions or deletions at six rearrangement sites. Clonotype counts were normalized to sorted cell number within each subset before computing true diversity and Gini coefficients with the tcR R package. The overlap coefficient, calculated on TCRB nucleotide sequences, was used to quantify repertoire sharing. As a proxy for the pre-selection repertoire, out-of-frame TCRB sequences from naive cells were analyzed. TCRdb's version of the immuneACCESS table is confined to in-frame rearrangements and falls short of the full clone set. An unresolved V gene accounts for under half of the shortfall where checked; the remainder is of unknown origin. The V and J calls and clone size were taken over from that table, and D and trimming were inferred from the DNA. Across this sample there are hundreds of thousands of clones, with over 13% seen only once. Around 0.04% of the sample comes from the top ten.

Each donor gave one peripheral blood draw, roughly 120 mL on average, collected into heparinised tubes. Naive, central memory, regulatory and stem cell-like memory CD4+ T cells were sorted on a BD FACSAria II using a panel including CD45RO, CCR7, CD25, CD127, CD95 and CD27. A purity above 98% was achieved for all sorted populations. Right away, PBMCs were isolated by Lymphoprep density gradient centrifugation and were stained directly, with no culture step. So that batch effects would be minimized, each experiment stained and sorted samples in pairs, pairing one healthy donor with one patient. This clone has only a few counts. No antigen is known for it. It has no much larger one-base neighbor in the sample; base qualities were not kept. Via the germline V gene (reference sequence), CDR1 is SGHKS and CDR2 YYEKEE. There are 14 amino acids in the CDR3, from cysteine to phenylalanine inclusive. Only CDR3 DNA is held: 42 bases, read in frame from base 1. Trimmed from V: 1 base; trimmed from J: 12 bases; junction bases lacking a gene match: 8.

Recombination linked TRBV5-5 to TRBJ2-2; 8 junctional bases match TRBD2. The clonotype was recovered from a young man with type 1 diabetes. The sequenced sample was naive CD4+ T cells from blood. The cell subset or site label corresponds to: true naive CD4+ T cells. In nucleotide form, the sequence is TGTGCCAGCAGCTTGCAAAGCGGGAGTCGCAAGCTGTTTTTT. It codes for CASSLQSGSRKLFF. Reference TRBV5-5 and TRBJ2-2 proteins supply the regions before and after the CDR3; the full variable domain is: DAGVTQSPTHLIKTRGQQVTLRCSPISGHKSVSWYQQVLGQGPQFIFQYYEKEERGRGNFPDRFSARQFPNYSSELNVNALLLGDSALYLCASSLQSGSRKLFFGEGSRLTVL.